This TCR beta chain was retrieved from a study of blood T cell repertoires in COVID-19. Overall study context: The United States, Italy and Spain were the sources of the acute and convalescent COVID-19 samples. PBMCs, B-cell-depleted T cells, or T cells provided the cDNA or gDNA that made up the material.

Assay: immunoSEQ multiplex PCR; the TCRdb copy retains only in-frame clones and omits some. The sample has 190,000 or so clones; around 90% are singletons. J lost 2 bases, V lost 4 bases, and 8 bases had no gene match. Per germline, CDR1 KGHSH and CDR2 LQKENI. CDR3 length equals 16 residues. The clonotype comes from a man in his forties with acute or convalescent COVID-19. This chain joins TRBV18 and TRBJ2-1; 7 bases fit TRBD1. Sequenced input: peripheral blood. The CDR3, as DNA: TGTGCCAGCTCACGTAACAGGGGTGATGCCTACAATGAGCAGTTCTTC. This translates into CASSRNRGDAYNEQFF. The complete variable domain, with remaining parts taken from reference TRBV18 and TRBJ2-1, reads NAGVMQNPRHLVRRRGQEARLRCSPMKGHSHVYWYRQLPEEGLKFMVYLQKENIIDESGMPKERFSAEFPKEGPSILRIQQVVRGDSAAYFCASSRNRGDAYNEQFFGPGTRLTVL.